This entry concerns a single TCR beta chain. Its binding antigen is unknown. Per-nucleotide qualities are absent, and no much larger clonotype sits a single base away. Healthy HIV-negative adults with no recently reported acute infections or vaccinations were included as donors. Only Caucasian adults living in Nashville, Tennessee, USA were represented among the donors. CD4+ T cells were enriched through magnetic negative selection, after which naive cells were positively selected on CD45RA and the remaining negative fraction served as the memory subset. After blood collection by leukapheresis, PBMCs were isolated using Ficoll-Histopaque density gradient centrifugation and then cryopreserved in the vapor phase of liquid nitrogen. Analytical flow cytometry was used to check the purity and quantity of every magnetically sorted T cell population. Genomic DNA was isolated from every sorted fraction and measured by UV absorbance on a Nanodrop 2000c.

The data belong to a study of shared clonotypes between healthy human individuals (dated by TCRdb to the early 2020s). Context from the whole study: Three men and a couple of women, aged 18 to 49 years, made up the cohort. For each donor, CD4 naive and CD4 memory were each run on three plates, CD8 naive on two plates, and CD8 memory on one plate. Blood TCR repertoires of about 5 healthy adults were deeply sequenced to estimate repertoire size and the extent of clonotype sharing between individuals. Libraries were prepared and TCR repertoires were sequenced by different laboratories using diverse techniques, in order to increase sequencing depth and limit assay-specific biases. Leukapheresis yielded between about 0.94 and 10 billion PBMCs per donor. Paper-wide results and their limitations: Because the study included a small number of donors, the genetic and exposure-history diversity represented was limited. Sharing across a few donors was observed for about 4.8% of naive CD4, 3% to 3.5% of naive CD8, over 2% of memory CD4, and about 0.39% of memory CD8 clonotypes. Compared with non-shared clonotypes, the clonotypes found in all four sorted-subset donors had higher generation probabilities. Pairwise subsampling indicated that sequencing depth was expected to affect the degree of clonotype sharing among donors. Rarefaction of sorted-subset datasets indicated incomplete sequencing despite the large sequencing depth. Estimated clonotype richness was generally larger for naive than for memory subsets. Sampling was restricted to blood, and TCR repertoires in tissues likely differ from the TCR repertoires found in blood.

Using the deep immunoSEQ assay, TCR CDR3 regions were amplified from genomic DNA by multiplex PCR. Genomic DNA extracted from each cell subset was distributed evenly over all wells of several immunoSEQ 96-well plates, and each plate served as one replicate. Each replicate PCR for sorted subsets received 150 to 250 ng genomic DNA, equal to roughly 30,000 T cell genomes. Purified libraries were quantified with a Qubit 3.0 fluorometer, sized on a Bioanalyzer 2100, and re-quantified with the KAPA Library Quantification kit. A separate single-read 150-cycle Illumina NextSeq 550 flow cell was used to sequence each immunoSEQ 96-well plate. The paper's processing steps were these. Because the immunoSEQ output held only junctional sequences and lacked quality scores, the filtering could not match the filtering applied to full-length reads. To assign V/J genes and CDR3, sequences were annotated against IMGT germline references using PyIR, a Python wrapper for IgBLAST v1.9. Reads were removed for weak V/J assignments (E-value above 1e-6), missing CDR3, stop codons, out-of-frame junctions, or ambiguous translated residues. V3J clonotypes were defined as sequences sharing the same inferred V gene, J gene, and CDR3 amino acid sequence. Percentage overlap between repertoires was computed as shared unique clonotypes divided by the size of the smaller repertoire. RTK rarefaction, the Chao1 estimator, and Recon v2.1 estimates of unobserved clonotypes were used to assess repertoire richness. OLGA was used to compute generation probabilities for all TCRbeta clonotypes that the gDNA method yielded from several donors. TCRdb stores this immuneACCESS table with in-frame sequences only. Part of the clones is absent; in the studies checked, under half of the shortfall reflects unresolved V genes, and no reason is known for the rest. The V and J calls and the clone size are those of that table, but D and trimming were determined from the DNA. The sample contains over a million clones, around 97% of them found a single time. The ten largest make up roughly 1.1% of the sample.

The CDR3 runs 16 residues from the cysteine to the phenylalanine. The entry retains the CDR3 DNA only, 48 bases that are in frame from base 1. The germline V gene yields KGHSH for CDR1 and LQKENI for CDR2. The germline V end is reduced by 4 bases and the J end by 3 bases; junction bases left unmatched: 7. This clonotype was sampled from a man younger than 45 in good health. Source material: naive CD4+ T cells sorted from blood. This sample's cell subset or site label indicates: CD45RA+ positively selected. The rearranged segments are TRBV18 and TRBJ2-5; 11 bases in the junction line up with TRBD1. The encoded CDR3 is CASSLLGTGGKETQYF. The nucleotide sequence is TGTGCCAGCTCACTGCTTGGGACAGGGGGAAAAGAGACCCAGTACTTC.